This TCR gamma chain was documented in a study of intestinal T cells in coeliac disease (dated by TCRdb to 2019 to 2021). Study-wide context: Coeliac patients were found to be much younger than controls, with mean ages of approximately 16.0 versus 58 years recorded in the TRG cohort. A second, larger TCR-gamma (TRG) cohort included duodenal biopsies from approximately 35 coeliac disease patients and about 22 non-coeliac controls. The TCR-delta (TRD) cohort included duodenal biopsies from roughly 11 coeliac disease patients and roughly 11 non-coeliac controls.

As concerns this clone: Its antigen is unknown. A far larger clone is off by one base, so a read error is likely.

The paper as a whole reports these results and caveats: FFPE-derived DNA was found to be relatively degraded, and loss of a proportion of TCR sequences in each sample was likely caused by this degradation. Repeated CDR3 amino acid sequences could not be distinguished from PCR duplicates in the analysis. All 20 or so biopsies in training were correctly classified by TRD kmer-based clustering, and a leave-one-out accuracy of around 89% was reported. Age was significantly different between the coeliac and control groups, but splitting the analysis by age did not give a significant classification. TRG clustering correctly classified 51 of 54 biopsies (approximately 94%), with a reported leave-one-out accuracy of around 90%.

The method was multiplex PCR. Sequencer: Ion Torrent PGM. TRG repertoires were amplified from around 180 ng of biopsy DNA with the LymphoTrack kit, in which Illumina adapters are carried by the primers. TRG amplicons were purified with AMPure XP beads, quantified on a 2100 Bioanalyzer, and pooled equimolarly. TRG libraries were sequenced on an Ion PGM instrument. On the study's bioinformatics: FastX removed reads in which more than 10% of nucleotides fell below the per-patient third-quartile quality score. Reads were aligned with IMGT/HighV-QUEST to assign V, D and J genes, identify CDR3 regions and assess functionality. Sequences were converted to amino acids, and every sequence predicted to be non-functional was removed. CDR3s were broken into kmers both with and without positional annotation, kmer frequencies were analysed by PCA, and samples were clustered using each of the 1023 combinations of PCs 1-10. Classification was validated by leave-one-out cross-validation, in which parameters were re-optimised on the remaining samples each time. Shannon diversity was computed with the vegan R package from repeated random subsamples equal to the lowest read count. In TCRdb, clones were called once more from the public reads by CATT, and rows of identical DNA were later combined. Here the V and J calls rest on TCRdb's processing, not on the authors' analysis. This sample holds around 310 gamma-chain clones; roughly 52% were observed only once. Just over 45% of the sample lies in the top ten.

For each case, genomic DNA was extracted from ten 5-um FFPE scrolls with the QIAamp DNA FFPE tissue kit. Fully anonymised formalin-fixed paraffin-embedded duodenal biopsies surplus to diagnostic needs were used to test TCR repertoire-based classification of coeliac disease. No clinical or histological suspicion of coeliac disease was present in controls, and upper endoscopy was performed in controls for reflux, dyspepsia or gastritis. The CDR3 holds 11 amino acids from the cysteine to the phenylalanine. Left in the record is the CDR3 DNA by itself, 33 bases read in frame from the first base. Sequencing was done on a sample of a duodenal biopsy. This clonotype was obtained from a human donor who served as a control with a normal duodenal biopsy, not a healthy volunteer. The chain joins TRGV10 to TRGJ1 or TRGJ2. TRGV10 carries the ORF label, with uncertain function. In nucleotide form, the sequence is TGTGCCGCGTGGGATGTATCGAAGAAACTCTTT. Translated, it gives CAAWDVSKKLF.